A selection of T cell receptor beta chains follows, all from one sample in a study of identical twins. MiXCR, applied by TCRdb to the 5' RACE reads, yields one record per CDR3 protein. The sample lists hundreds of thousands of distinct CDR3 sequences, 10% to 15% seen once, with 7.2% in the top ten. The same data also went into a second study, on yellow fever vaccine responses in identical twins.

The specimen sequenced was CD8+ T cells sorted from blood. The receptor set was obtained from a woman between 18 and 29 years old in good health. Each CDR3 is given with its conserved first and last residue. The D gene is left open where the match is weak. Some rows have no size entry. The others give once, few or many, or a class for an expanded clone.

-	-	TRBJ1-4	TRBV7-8	TGTGCCAGCAGCTTAAATCCAGGGGTAACTAATGAAAAACTGTTTTTT	CASSLNPGVTNEKLFF
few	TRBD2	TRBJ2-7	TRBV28	TGTGCCAGCAGTACGCGGACTAGCGGCTACGAGCAGTACTTC	CASSTRTSGYEQYF
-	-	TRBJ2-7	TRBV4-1	TGCGCCAGCAGCCAAGTGCAGGGCCCCTACGAGCAGTACTTC	CASSQVQGPYEQYF
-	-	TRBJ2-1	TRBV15	TGTGCCACCAGCAGAGTGGGGGTTTTGGATGAGCAGTTCTTC	CATSRVGVLDEQFF
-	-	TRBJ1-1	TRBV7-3	TGTGCCAGCAGCTGGGAAAGTGGGACTGAAGCTTTCTTT	CASSWESGTEAFF
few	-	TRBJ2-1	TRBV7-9	TGTGCCAGCAGCCCACTAAGTTCCGGACGATCGTACAATGAGCAGTTCTTC	CASSPLSSGRSYNEQFF
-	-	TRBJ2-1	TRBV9	TGTGCCAGCAGCGACGGGGGCGAATCCTACAATGAGCAGTTCTTC	CASSDGGESYNEQFF
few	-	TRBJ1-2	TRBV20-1	TGCAGTGCCCCGGGAGGCTACACCTTC	CSAPGGYTF
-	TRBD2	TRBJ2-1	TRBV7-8	TGTGCCAGCAGCTTAGGCCGACTAGCGGGAGCCATGAGCACCTACAATGAGCAGTTCTTC	CASSLGRLAGAMSTYNEQFF
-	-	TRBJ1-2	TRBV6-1	TGTGCCAGCAGTGAAGCTAAAGCCGGGACAATGTACACCTTC	CASSEAKAGTMYTF
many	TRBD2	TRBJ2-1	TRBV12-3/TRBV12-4	TGTGCCAGCTCAACACCTGGTACCTCGGGAGGCCATGAGCAGTTCTTC	CASSTPGTSGGHEQFF
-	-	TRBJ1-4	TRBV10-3	TGTGCCATCAGGGGAACAGGAGGAGGGGAAAAACTGTTTTTT	CAIRGTGGGEKLFF
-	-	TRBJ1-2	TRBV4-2	TGTGCCAGCAGCCAAGTAGGGGGCTATGGCTACACCTTC	CASSQVGGYGYTF
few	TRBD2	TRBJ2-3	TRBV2	TGTGCCAGCAGTGAAGTTTCTAGCGGAACAGATACGCAGTATTTT	CASSEVSSGTDTQYF
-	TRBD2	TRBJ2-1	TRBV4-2	TGTGCCAGCAGCCAAGATCGGGTTAGCGGGAGTTGGGAGCAGTTCTTC	CASSQDRVSGSWEQFF
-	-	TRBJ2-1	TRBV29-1	TGCAGCGTTGAGGACCTAGGGAATGAGCAGTTCTTC	CSVEDLGNEQFF
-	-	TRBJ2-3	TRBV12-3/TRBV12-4	TGTGCCAGCAGTTTAAGAGACCCAGATACGCAGTATTTT	CASSLRDPDTQYF